The 22 T cell receptor beta chains below come from one sample, sequenced in a study of blood T cell repertoires in COVID-19. Data came from immunoSEQ multiplex PCR; TCRdb stores just in-frame clones and leaves some out. This table has fewer than 400,000 clones, approximately 86% appearing once. The specimen sequenced was peripheral blood. These receptors all stem from a human donor in a cohort sampled during active COVID-19.

This chain links TRBV10-2 with TRBJ2-5; D remains ambiguous. CDR1 and CDR2 from the germline V gene are WSHSY and SAAADI. The ends were cut back, 3 bases at V and 5 bases at J, with 10 bases in the middle. This CDR3 is built from 13 residues. The chain's CDR3 is CASSERWWETQYF. The CDR3, as DNA: TGCGCCAGCAGTGAACGGTGGTGGGAGACCCAGTACTTC.

V usage is TRBV5-1 and J usage is TRBJ2-2; no reliable D call. The V end was cut by 3 bases, the J end by 5 bases, with 11 bases between. The V gene's germline CDR1 is SGHRS and CDR2 YFSETQ. The CDR3 extends over 14 amino acids. CDR3: CASSSSAETGELFF. In DNA form, the CDR3 reads TGCGCCAGCAGCTCTTCCGCGGAAACCGGGGAGCTGTTTTTT.

The chain has TRBV5-1 and TRBJ2-5, with TRBD2 matching over 11 bases. The germline V gene encodes CDR1 SGHRS and CDR2 YFSETQ. The CDR3 consists of 15 residues. The V gene end was trimmed by 6 bases and the J gene end by 5 bases; junction bases not matched to a gene: 9. In DNA, the CDR3 is TGCGCCAGCAACGGACTAGCGGGCCATTCGGAGACCCAGTACTTC. This encodes CASNGLAGHSETQYF.

The V call is TRBV27, the J call TRBJ2-7, with TRBD1 matching 9 bases. Germline values: CDR1 MNHEY, CDR2 SMNVEV (reference sequence). The CDR3 consists of 16 residues. V shed 2 bases and J 2 bases; nucleotides not matched to a gene: 7. The CDR3 reads CASSLRVQGATYEQYF. CDR3 sequence (DNA): TGTGCCAGCAGTTTAAGGGTACAGGGGGCTACCTACGAGCAGTACTTC.

V and J are TRBV5-1 and TRBJ2-2; D may be TRBD2 (7 bases). Germline V gene lookup returns CDR1 SGHRS and CDR2 YFSETQ. The CDR3 runs to 16 residues. V gave up 1 base and J gave up 4 bases, with 14 bases separating them. This CDR3 is CASSLSSAGATGELFF. Written as DNA, the CDR3 is TGCGCCAGCAGCTTGTCCTCGGCGGGGGCCACCGGGGAGCTGTTTTTT.

The genes are TRBV10-2 and TRBJ1-2; D possibly corresponds to TRBD1 (5 bases). The V end was cut by 10 bases, the J end by 5 bases, with 17 bases between. Germline-derived CDR1 and CDR2 are WSHSY and SAAADI. This CDR3 spans 13 amino acids. As DNA, the CDR3 is TGCGCCATTTCCCCGGGACTACTTTATGGCTACACCTTC. Encoded protein: CAISPGLLYGYTF.

A remark on this clone: In the same sample, other DNA sequences code for this CDR3. The rearrangement links TRBV30 to TRBJ2-5; no clear D. The CDR3 length is 12 residues. Trimming took 0 bases from V and 2 from J, leaving 4 bases between them. Germline V gene lookup returns CDR1 GTSNPN and CDR2 SVGIG (reference sequence). CDR3 coding DNA: TGTGCCTGGAGTGTTACACAAGAGACCCAGTACTTC. Amino acid sequence: CAWSVTQETQYF.

The chain is built from TRBV30 and TRBJ2-2; a possible D gene is TRBD2 (5 bases). The germline V gene has CDR1 GTSNPN and CDR2 SVGIG (reference sequence). Between the trimmed V and J ends, which lost 0 bases and 4 bases, there was a span of 12 bases. The CDR3 covers 15 residues. CDR3 DNA: TGTGCCTGGAGTGTATTGCCGGGGATCACCGGGGAGCTGTTTTTT. It yields the protein CAWSVLPGITGELFF. Supplemented by reference TRBV30 and TRBJ2-2, the full variable domain reads SQTIHQWPATLVQPVGSPLSLECTVEGTSNPNLYWYRQAAGRGLQLLFYSVGIGQISSEVPQNLSASRPQDRQFILSSKKLLLSDSGFYLCAWSVLPGITGELFFGEGSRLTVL.

The rearrangement joins TRBV11-1 to TRBJ1-1; D perhaps matches TRBD1 (5 bases). Germline CDR1 SGHAT, CDR2 FQDESV (reference sequence). The CDR3 runs 14 residues. Trimming left V 5 bases short and J 5 bases short, with 15 bases between. In DNA, the CDR3 is TGTGCCAGCAGCCCCCGGGGGGGGTGGACTGAAGCTTTCTTT. Amino acids: CASSPRGGWTEAFF.

V gene TRBV21-1 combines with J gene TRBJ1-6; the tabulated D call, TRBD1, remains unverified against the DNA. TRBV21-1 has pseudogene status. There are 16 residues in the CDR3. Written as DNA, the CDR3 is TGTGCCAGCAGCAAAGATCGGGACAGGGTTAATTCACCCCTCCACTTT. Protein sequence: CASSKDRDRVNSPLHF.

This chain connects TRBV9 to TRBJ2-1; 8 nucleotides agree with TRBD2. CDR3 size: 15 residues. V shed 4 bases and J 5 bases; nucleotides not matched to a gene: 8. Germline lookup yields CDR1 SGDLS and CDR2 YYNGEE. CDR3 in amino acids: CASSPRGEGDNEQFF. CDR3 bases: TGTGCCAGCAGCCCGCGGGGGGAGGGGGACAATGAGCAGTTCTTC.

The chain has TRBV6-1 and TRBJ2-7, with a tentative D call TRBD2 (5 bases). CDR1 is MNHNS and CDR2 is SASEGT in the germline V gene. The CDR3 has 16 amino acids. Trimming left V 0 bases short and J 6 bases short, with 18 bases between. In DNA, the CDR3 is TGTGCCAGCAGTGAAGCCCCCGGGGAGAGGGTCGGCGAGCAGTACTTC. It is translated as CASSEAPGERVGEQYF.

The chain has TRBV2 and TRBJ1-5; 10 nucleotides agree with TRBD1. V lost 9 bases to trimming and J lost 6 bases; unmatched junction nucleotides: 8. The V gene's germline CDR1 is SNHLY and CDR2 FYNNEI. The CDR3 runs 14 residues. The CDR3 nucleotides are TGTGCCAGTAGACAGGGGGCCAGGGGTCAGCCCCAGCATTTT. Its translation is CASRQGARGQPQHF.

This clone was seen once. CDR3 region: CASSSNVGTVNYGYTF. Here the CDR3 DNA reads TGTGCCAGCTCATCGAACGTCGGGACAGTTAACTATGGCTACACCTTC. The chain links TRBV18 to TRBJ1-2, with 7 bases that match TRBD1. The CDR3 runs to 16 residues. Trimming took 5 bases from V and 1 from J; bases not matched to a gene: 10. Germline V gene lookup returns CDR1 KGHSH and CDR2 LQKENI.

The J gene is TRBJ2-6, the V gene TRBV28; D ambiguous. This CDR3 spans 14 amino acids. The germline gives CDR1 MDHEN, CDR2 SYDVKM. The V and J ends lost 3 bases and 2 bases respectively, with 5 bases between them. CDR3 in amino acids: CASSFPPGANVLTF. The CDR3 region has the DNA TGTGCCAGCAGTTTTCCTCCTGGGGCCAACGTCCTGACTTTC.

In DNA form, the CDR3 reads TGTGCCAGCTCACCTAGAGGCGAAAGAGGTTACAATGAGCAGTTCTTC. As protein: CASSPRGERGYNEQFF. This chain connects TRBV18 to TRBJ2-1; D gene uncertain. The germline V and J ends were trimmed by 3 bases and 4 bases, with 16 bases remaining between them. Germline-derived CDR1 and CDR2 are KGHSH and LQKENI. This CDR3 has 16 amino acids.

This clone was seen a handful of times. The chain uses TRBV3-1 (or the pseudogene TRBV3-2) and TRBJ1-4; 8 bases line up with TRBD1. The CDR3 is 14 residues long. Germline CDR1 is LGHDT and CDR2 is YNNKEL (reference sequence). V trimming: 1 base; J trimming: 13 bases; junction bases outside the gene matches: 8. The CDR3 reads CASSQGDRPRGLFF. CDR3 DNA: TGTGCCAGCAGCCAAGGGGACAGGCCTCGGGGACTGTTTTTT.

J is TRBJ1-2 and V is TRBV12-3 or TRBV12-4; possibly TRBD1 for D (5 bases). V shed 3 bases and J shed 6 bases, with 8 bases lying between them. The CDR3 has 12 residues. CDR3 amino acids: CASSLGQNGYTF. CDR3 nucleotides: TGTGCCAGCAGTTTGGGGCAGAATGGCTACACCTTC.

The J gene is TRBJ1-2, the V gene TRBV6-2 or TRBV6-3; D not resolved. In germline, CDR1 is MNHEY, CDR2 SVGEGT. The germline V and J ends were trimmed by 2 bases and 8 bases, with 18 bases remaining between them. CDR3 length: 15 amino acids. CDR3 DNA sequence: TGTGCCAGCAGTTACCGAGCGGCGTCACTCGACGGCTACACCTTC. Protein sequence: CASSYRAASLDGYTF.

The chain recombines TRBV6-6 with TRBJ1-1; 7 bases line up with TRBD1. With V trimmed by 6 bases and J by 1 base, 2 bases remained unmatched. Germline V gives CDR1 MNHNY, CDR2 SVGAGI (reference sequence). This CDR3 region has 13 residues. CDR3 protein: CASRDRWNTEAFF. The CDR3 coding sequence is TGTGCCAGCAGGGACAGGTGGAACACTGAAGCTTTCTTT.

This chain uses TRBV15 with TRBJ1-4; D is perhaps TRBD1 (6 bases). Germline CDR1 reads LNHNV; CDR2 reads YYDKDF (reference sequence). This CDR3 comprises 16 residues. Trimming pared 0 bases from V and 6 bases from J, leaving 14 bases between. CDR3 residues: CATSRDSAGVDEKLFF. The CDR3 DNA reads TGTGCCACCAGCAGAGATTCGGCAGGGGTGGATGAAAAACTGTTTTTT.

This clone was detected only once. V and J are TRBV9 and TRBJ2-7; 7 positions match TRBD1. The CDR3 is 14 amino acids. Germline V gives CDR1 SGDLS, CDR2 YYNGEE. The trim removed 0 bases at V and 2 bases at J, leaving 2 bases unmatched. The CDR3 sequence: CASSVEGQPYEQYF. The CDR3 DNA is TGTGCCAGCAGCGTAGAGGGACAGCCCTACGAGCAGTACTTC.